This T cell receptor (beta chain) was recorded in a study of blood T cell repertoires in COVID-19. Study summary: From T cells, B-cell-depleted T cells, or PBMCs came the material, which was cDNA or gDNA.

Each participant's cohort was designated according to participant-reported clinical history. With 6 bases clipped from V and 6 bases from J, the junction kept 12 bases outside the gene matches. Looked up from germline, CDR1 is KGHSH and CDR2 is LQKENI. CDR3 length: 16 amino acids. In the original workflow: By means of reference gene primer amplification, nucleated cell counts were estimated. Profiled with immunoSEQ multiplex PCR; TCRdb holds only in-frame clones, not every one. V, J and clone size derive from that table, while D and trimming were established from the DNA sequence. The repertoire includes 250,000 to 300,000 clones, just under 90% of them detected once, and around 1.9% sits in the top ten.

The clonotype was recovered from a woman aged 55 to 70 who had recovered from COVID-19. The specimen sequenced was PBMCs or T cells enriched from blood (not recorded which). The rearrangement joins TRBV18 to TRBJ2-1, with TRBD2 identical over 9 bases. Here the CDR3 DNA reads TGTGCCAGCTCGCCCTCCCTAGCGGGGCAGGGCAATGAGCAGTTCTTC. Translating it yields CASSPSLAGQGNEQFF.